The clone carrying this T cell receptor (beta chain) was counted ten times or more. Its antigen is not known. Amplified TCR beta CDR3 regions derived from RNA transcripts. HTBI primers were employed in a first-round RT-PCR of the TCR CDR3. TCRdb re-called the multiplex PCR reads with MiXCR, one entry per CDR3 protein. The sample shows 350,000 or so distinct CDR3 sequences, 15% to 20% of them seen only once. This entry is derived from a study of T cells in Graves' hyperthyroidism and ophthalmopathy. Study summary: Peripheral blood was secured at the point of initial diagnosis, before any treatment. Whole-study findings and limits: Researchers found most expanded thyroid clonotypes above 0.001 in blood as well.

This CDR3 spans 14 amino acids. The germline V gene encodes CDR1 MNHNS and CDR2 SASEGT. Trimming removed 5 bases from V and 2 bases from J, with 11 bases in between. Diagnoses were made from clinical symptoms, serum measures (thyroxine and TRAb), thyroid ultrasound and orbital computed tomography. This chain joins TRBV6-1 and TRBJ2-3, with D uncertain. The clonotype was recovered from a woman in her 30s with Graves' hyperthyroidism that later progressed to Graves' ophthalmopathy. Sequences were obtained from blood. As DNA, the CDR3 is TGTGCCAGCAGTTATCGGGCGAACACAGATACGCAGTATTTT. This translates into CASSYRANTDTQYF.